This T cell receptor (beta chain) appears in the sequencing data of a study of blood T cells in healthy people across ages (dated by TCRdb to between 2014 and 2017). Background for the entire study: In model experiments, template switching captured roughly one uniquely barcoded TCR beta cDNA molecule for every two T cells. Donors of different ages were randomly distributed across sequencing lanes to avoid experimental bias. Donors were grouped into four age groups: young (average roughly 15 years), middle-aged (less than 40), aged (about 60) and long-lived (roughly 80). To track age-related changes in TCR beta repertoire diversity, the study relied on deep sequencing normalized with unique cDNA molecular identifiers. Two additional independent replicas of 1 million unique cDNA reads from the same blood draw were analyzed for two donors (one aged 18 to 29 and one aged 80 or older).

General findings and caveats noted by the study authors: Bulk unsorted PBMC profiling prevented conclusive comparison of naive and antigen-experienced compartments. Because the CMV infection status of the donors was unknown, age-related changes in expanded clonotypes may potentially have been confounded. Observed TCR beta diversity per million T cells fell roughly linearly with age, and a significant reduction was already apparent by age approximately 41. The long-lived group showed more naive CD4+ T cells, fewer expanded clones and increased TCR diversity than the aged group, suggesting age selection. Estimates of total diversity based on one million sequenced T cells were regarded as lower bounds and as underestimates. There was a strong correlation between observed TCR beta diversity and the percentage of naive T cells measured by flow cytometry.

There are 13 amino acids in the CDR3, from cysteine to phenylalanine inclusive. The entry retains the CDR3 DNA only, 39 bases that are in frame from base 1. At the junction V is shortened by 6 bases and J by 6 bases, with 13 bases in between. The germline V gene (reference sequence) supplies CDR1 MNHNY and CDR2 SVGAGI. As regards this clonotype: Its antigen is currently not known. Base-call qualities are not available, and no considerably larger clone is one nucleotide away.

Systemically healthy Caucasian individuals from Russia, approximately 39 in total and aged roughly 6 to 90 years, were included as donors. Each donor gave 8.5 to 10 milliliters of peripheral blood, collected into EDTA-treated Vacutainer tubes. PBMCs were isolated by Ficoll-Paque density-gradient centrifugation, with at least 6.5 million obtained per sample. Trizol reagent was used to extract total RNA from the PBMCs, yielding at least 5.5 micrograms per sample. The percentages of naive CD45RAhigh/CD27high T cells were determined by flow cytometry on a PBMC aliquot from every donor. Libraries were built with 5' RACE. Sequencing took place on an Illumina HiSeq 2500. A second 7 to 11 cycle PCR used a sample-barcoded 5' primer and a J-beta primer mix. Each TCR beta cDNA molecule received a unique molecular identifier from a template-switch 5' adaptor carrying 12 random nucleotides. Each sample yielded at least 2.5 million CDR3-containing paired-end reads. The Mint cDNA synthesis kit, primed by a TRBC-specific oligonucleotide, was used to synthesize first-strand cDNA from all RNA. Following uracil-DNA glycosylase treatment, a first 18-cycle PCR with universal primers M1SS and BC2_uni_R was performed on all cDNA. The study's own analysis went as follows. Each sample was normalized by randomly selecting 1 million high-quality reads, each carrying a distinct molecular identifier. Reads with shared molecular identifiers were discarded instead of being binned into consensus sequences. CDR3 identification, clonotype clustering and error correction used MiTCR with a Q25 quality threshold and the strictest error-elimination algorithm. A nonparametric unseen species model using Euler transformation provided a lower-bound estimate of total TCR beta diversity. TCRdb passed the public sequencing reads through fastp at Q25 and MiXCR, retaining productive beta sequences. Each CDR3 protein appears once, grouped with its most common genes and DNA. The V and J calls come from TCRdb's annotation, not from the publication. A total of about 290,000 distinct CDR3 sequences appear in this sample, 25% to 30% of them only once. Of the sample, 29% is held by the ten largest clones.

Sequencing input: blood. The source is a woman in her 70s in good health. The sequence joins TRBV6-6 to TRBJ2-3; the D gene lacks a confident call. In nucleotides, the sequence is TGTGCCAGCAGGGGCAGATACACGGATACGCAGTATTTT. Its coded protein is CASRGRYTDTQYF.